The T cell receptor (beta chain) described here comes from a study of patients and donors after allogeneic stem cell transplantation. V was trimmed by 1 base and J by 3 bases, leaving 6 bases between them. Looked up from germline, CDR1 is SGHAT and CDR2 is FQNNGV. The CDR3 length is 14 residues. TCRdb used MiXCR to reprocess the RT-PCR reads, holding one entry per CDR3 protein. The data hold roughly 880,000 distinct CDR3 sequences, with under 20% observed a single time. The sample holds a few counts of this clonotype. This chain uses TRBV11-2 with TRBJ2-2, with D uncertain. Sequenced sample: blood, either unsorted or a sorted T cell fraction (not recorded which). This clonotype originated in a human donor who was either an allogeneic HSCT recipient or a stem cell or donor lymphocyte infusion donor (not recorded which). It is not recorded whose cells these are; they may come from a transplant donor. CDR3 loop: CASSLGIYTGELFF. The CDR3 DNA reads TGTGCCAGCAGCTTAGGAATCTACACCGGGGAGCTGTTTTTT.